This T cell receptor beta chain appears in the sequencing data of a study of shared clonotypes between healthy human individuals (dated by TCRdb to 2019 to 2021). About the study as a whole: Two women and a few men aged 18 to 49 years were included in the cohort. For each donor, three plates each were used for CD4 naive and CD4 memory, two plates were used for CD8 naive, and one plate was used for CD8 memory. The study deeply sequenced blood TCR repertoires of several healthy adults to estimate repertoire size and the extent of clonotype sharing between individuals. To increase sequencing depth and limit assay-specific biases, TCR repertoire library preparation and sequencing were carried out by different laboratories using diverse techniques. Leukapheresis yielded between about 0.85 and 10 billion PBMCs per donor. Study-wide conclusions, independent of this receptor: Because the study included a small number of donors, the genetic and exposure-history diversity represented was limited. Based on pairwise subsampling, the degree of clonotype sharing among donors was expected to be affected by sequencing depth. Clonotypes shared by all four sorted-subset donors showed higher generation probabilities than non-shared clonotypes. Sharing across several donors was observed for approximately 5% of naive CD4, about 4% of naive CD8, 2% to 2.5% of memory CD4, and around 0.44% of memory CD8 clonotypes. Only blood was sampled, and tissue TCR repertoires likely differ from those in blood. Rarefaction of sorted-subset datasets indicated incomplete sequencing despite the large sequencing depth. Naive subsets generally had larger estimated clonotype richness than memory subsets.

TCR CDR3 regions were amplified from genomic DNA by multiplex PCR using the deep immunoSEQ assay. Extracted genomic DNA from each cell subset was spread evenly across all wells of several immunoSEQ 96-well plates, with each plate serving as a replicate. For sorted subsets, each replicate PCR was loaded with about 200 ng genomic DNA, equivalent to some 27,000 T cell genomes. Purified libraries were quantified with a Qubit 3.0 fluorometer, sized on a Bioanalyzer 2100, and re-quantified with the KAPA Library Quantification kit. Every immunoSEQ 96-well plate was sequenced on a separate single-read 150-cycle Illumina NextSeq 550 flow cell. The source study handled its data this way. The immunoSEQ output contained only junctional sequences without quality scores, so filtering could not match that applied to full-length reads. To assign V/J genes and CDR3, sequences were annotated using PyIR, a Python wrapper for IgBLAST v1.9, with IMGT germline references. Reads were filtered out if the reads had weak V/J assignments (E-value above 1e-6), no CDR3, stop codons, out-of-frame junctions, or ambiguous translated residues. V3J clonotypes were defined as sequences sharing the same inferred V gene, J gene, and CDR3 amino acid sequence. To compute the percentage overlap between repertoires, the number of shared unique clonotypes was divided by the size of the smaller repertoire. RTK rarefaction, the Chao1 estimator, and Recon v2.1 estimates of unobserved clonotypes were used to assess repertoire richness. Generation probabilities for all TCRbeta clonotypes obtained by the gDNA method from a handful of donors were computed using OLGA. TCRdb stores this immuneACCESS table with in-frame sequences only. Part of the clones is absent; in the studies checked, under half of the shortfall reflects unresolved V genes, and no reason is known for the rest. D and trimming come from the DNA, and the V and J calls and clone size come from that table. The sample data list fewer than 3 million clones, and 85% to 95% of these were observed just once. The biggest ten clones account for around 0.4% of the sample.

The germline ends are 12 bases apart after V is trimmed by 7 bases and J by 2 bases. In the germline V gene, CDR1 corresponds to SGHTA and CDR2 to FQGTGA. CDR3 length: 14 amino acids, cysteine to phenylalanine. Only the CDR3 DNA is retained, 42 bases long and in frame from the first base. Details on this clone: This clone's antigen is unknown. No quality values exist for individual bases; no much larger clone is one base distant.

The donors were healthy, HIV-negative adults with no recently reported acute infections or vaccinations. All donors were Caucasian adults living in Nashville, Tennessee, USA. CD4+ T cells were enriched through magnetic negative selection, after which naive cells were positively selected on CD45RA and the remaining negative fraction served as the memory subset. After blood collection by leukapheresis, PBMCs were isolated using Ficoll-Histopaque density gradient centrifugation and then cryopreserved in the vapor phase of liquid nitrogen. Purity and quantity of every magnetically sorted T cell population were checked by analytical flow cytometry. Each sorted fraction had its genomic DNA isolated and then quantified by UV absorbance on a Nanodrop 2000c.

Source material: naive CD4+ T cells from PBMCs. The sample's cell subset or site label, decoded: CD45RA+ positively selected. The chain links TRBV7-3 with TRBJ2-1; TRBD2 is a possible D gene, resting on 6 matching bases. The receptor's source is a man younger than 30 in good health. Some clones in this sample may be carry-over from other donors' samples. The nucleotide sequence reads TGTGCCAGCACCCTTAGCGGTCCCTACAATGAGCAGTTCTTC. This translates into CASTLSGPYNEQFF.